This T cell receptor (beta chain) was captured by sequencing in a study of blood T cell repertoires in COVID-19. Background on the study: The study drew acute and convalescent COVID-19 samples from the United States, Italy and Spain.

The germline CDR1 and CDR2 sequences are MDHEN and SYDVKM. The CDR3 is 16 residues long. Trimming removed 7 bases at V and 1 base at J, with 17 bases between. Cohort 3 recovered donors had two negative PCRs, clearance, or symptom resolution. Original processing notes: For nucleated cells, counts were estimated from reference gene primer amplification. TCRdb keeps only in-frame clones here, not all; method: immunoSEQ multiplex PCR. The V and J calls and clone size were taken over from that table, and D and trimming were inferred from the DNA. The sample shows 280,000 or so clones, 87% of them seen only once.

Sequences were obtained from PBMCs or T cells enriched from blood (not recorded which). V is TRBV28 and J is TRBJ1-5; a weak D match, TRBD1 (5 bases). The clonotype comes from a woman aged 40 to 55 who had recovered from COVID-19. The CDR3 nucleotides are TGTGCCAGCATTCGGGGTCGGGGGGACAGCAATCAGCCCCAGCATTTT. It specifies CASIRGRGDSNQPQHF. Based on the CDR3 plus reference TRBV28 and TRBJ1-5, the full variable domain is DVKVTQSSRYLVKRTGEKVFLECVQDMDHENMFWYRQDPGLGLRLIYFSYDVKMKEKGDIPEGYSVSREKKERFSLILESASTNQTSMYLCASIRGRGDSNQPQHFGDGTRLSIL.